This T cell receptor beta chain was sequenced during a study of blood T cell repertoires in COVID-19. The ends were cut back, 3 bases at V and 7 bases at J, with 19 bases in the middle. Germline V CDR1 and CDR2: DFQATT, SNEGSKA (reference sequence). The CDR3 loop spans 14 amino acids. Assay used: immunoSEQ multiplex PCR; TCRdb lists only in-frame clones, some missing. The sample has about 78,000 clones, more than 80% seen once. Sequencing was carried out using peripheral blood. This TCR was sampled from an elderly woman with acute or convalescent COVID-19. The chain links TRBV20-1 to TRBJ2-7; D may be TRBD1 (6 bases). CDR3 in DNA: TGCAGTGCTAGTAGGGGTTACAGGGATGAAGAGCAGTACTTC. It is translated as CSASRGYRDEEQYF.